This T cell receptor (beta chain) was found in a study of blood T cell repertoires in COVID-19. Study in general: The cDNA or gDNA used as material had been derived from T cells, B-cell-depleted T cells, or PBMCs.

Categorization into cohorts depended on clinical history that participants reported. This CDR3 has 12 residues. From germline, CDR1 is SEHNR and CDR2 FQNEAQ (reference sequence). V lost 5 bases, J lost 7 bases, and 11 bases lay in between. Authors' methods: Estimation of nucleated cell counts was performed using reference gene primer amplification. Sequencing was performed with immunoSEQ multiplex PCR; in TCRdb, only in-frame clones are kept and a portion is missing. The V and J calls and clone size come from that table; D and trimming were worked out from the DNA. The sample lists over 200,000 clones, 85% to 90% seen once, with approximately 16% in the top ten.

This TCR came from a man aged 30-40 years who had been exposed to COVID-19. Sequencing was carried out using PBMCs or T cells enriched from blood (not recorded which). The chain uses TRBV7-9 and TRBJ1-2; tentatively, D is TRBD1 (5 bases). CDR3 bases: TGTGCCAGCAGCCCGCAGGGTAGTGGCTACACCTTC. Its protein is CASSPQGSGYTF.